This T cell receptor (beta chain) was retrieved from a study of CD8+ T cells in alopecia areata. Study overall: Tofacitinib administration to treated patients was oral, at 5 to 10 mg twice daily.

cDNA prepared by RNA extraction and subsequent reverse transcription served as the template for sequencing. Sequencing used immunoSEQ multiplex PCR; TCRdb keeps in-frame clones, though not all of them. The sample lists some 170,000 clones; about 61% were seen once. The CDR3 extends over 12 amino acids. CDR1 and CDR2 from the germline V gene are SGHVS and FQNEAQ. The V end was cut by 5 bases, the J end by 6 bases, with 9 bases between. Treatment meaning: oral pan-JAK inhibitor, 5-10 mg twice daily. This sequence joins TRBV7-8 and TRBJ2-3; no reliable D call. The material sequenced was CD4+ T cells sorted from blood, taken at roughly week 58, from a patient treated with tofacitinib. This TCR came from a human donor with alopecia areata. The CDR3 loop reads CASSPIWDTQYF. As DNA, the CDR3 is TGTGCCAGCAGCCCCATCTGGGATACGCAGTATTTT.